The 10 T cell receptor beta chains below come from one sample, sequenced in a study of patients with pleural tuberculosis. Each CDR3 protein gets one entry after TCRdb re-called the reads with MiXCR. The table lists under 65,000 distinct CDR3 sequences, 6% to 8% of them singletons. These receptors all stem from a human donor with pleural tuberculosis.

This clonotype has a count of ten or more. This sequence joins TRBV6-1 and TRBJ2-1; 12 bases fit TRBD2. Trimming took 5 bases from V and 9 from J; bases not matched to a gene: 5. The germline CDR1 and CDR2 sequences are MNHNS and SASEGT. The CDR3 loop spans 14 amino acids. The CDR3 coding sequence is TGTGCCAGCAGTCCGACTAGCGGGAGTAGTGAGCAGTTCTTC. Its protein is CASSPTSGSSEQFF.

In this sample, this clonotype turned up many times. The chain employs TRBV2 and TRBJ1-4; tentative D call: TRBD1 (6 bases). From germline, CDR1 is SNHLY and CDR2 FYNNEI. Trimming removed 3 bases at V and 8 bases at J, with 16 bases between. The CDR3 totals 15 residues. The CDR3 loop is CASSDTGTSAEKLFF. In DNA, the CDR3 is TGTGCCAGCAGTGACACCGGGACAAGCGCAGAAAAACTGTTTTTT.

In its sample, this clonotype was seen many times. The chain employs TRBV6-1 and TRBJ2-1; 8 positions match TRBD1. J was trimmed by 6 bases and V by 5 bases; bases with no gene match: 6. This CDR3 has 14 residues. Germline CDR1 MNHNS, CDR2 SASEGT. CDR3 in amino acids: CASSPRGQGNEQFF. DNA for the CDR3: TGTGCCAGCAGTCCCAGGGGGCAGGGCAATGAGCAGTTCTTC.

This clonotype has ten or more counts. The J gene is TRBJ2-3, the V gene TRBV2; 8 bases are a match to TRBD1. Germline V gene data show CDR1 as SNHLY and CDR2 as FYNNEI. Unmatched junction bases numbered 10, after V lost 6 bases and J lost 5 bases. The CDR3 runs 15 residues. The CDR3 bases are TGTGCCAGCAGCCAGACAGGGGAGAGGGGAGATACGCAGTATTTT. The encoded protein is CASSQTGERGDTQYF.

This clonotype was found many times. The V gene is TRBV18, the J gene TRBJ2-3; 7 bases are a match to TRBD1. The trim removed 2 bases at V and 2 bases at J, leaving 4 bases unmatched. This CDR3 has 15 amino acids. Germline V gives CDR1 KGHSH, CDR2 LQKENI. CDR3 residues: CASSPYGQDTDTQYF. CDR3 nucleotides: TGTGCCAGCTCACCATATGGACAGGACACAGATACGCAGTATTTT.

This clonotype was found many times. CDR3 sequence reads: CSARDPLGSGNTDTQYF. Here the CDR3 DNA reads TGCAGTGCTAGAGATCCCCTCGGGAGCGGTAACACAGATACGCAGTATTTT. The gene calls are TRBV20-1 and TRBJ2-3, with TRBD2 as a possible D gene (6 bases). V was cut by 0 bases and J by 2 bases, with 18 bases left in between. This CDR3 spans 17 amino acids. Germline CDR1 is DFQATT and CDR2 is SNEGSKA (reference sequence).

This clonotype has a count of ten or more. This chain joins TRBV11-2 and TRBJ1-4; perhaps TRBD1 as D (5 bases). Germline values: CDR1 SGHAT, CDR2 FQNNGV. Between the trimmed V and J ends, which lost 7 bases and 4 bases, there was a span of 13 bases. CDR3 size: 14 residues. CDR3 coding DNA: TGTGCCAGCAACAAGGGGACTTTTAATGAAAAACTGTTTTTT. Its translation: CASNKGTFNEKLFF. Full variable domain (outside the CDR3, taken from reference TRBV11-2 and TRBJ1-4): EAGVAQSPRYKIIEKRQSVAFWCNPISGHATLYWYQQILGQGPKLLIQFQNNGVVDDSQLPKDRFSAERLKGVDSTLKIQPAKLEDSAVYLCASNKGTFNEKLFFGSGTQLSVL.

The sample holds many counts of this clonotype. The rearrangement joins TRBV20-1 to TRBJ1-6; D may be TRBD1 (6 bases). V gave up 7 bases and J gave up 6 bases, with 10 bases separating them. Per germline, CDR1 DFQATT and CDR2 SNEGSKA (reference sequence). The CDR3 spans 12 residues. The CDR3 DNA follows: TGCAGTGGGGGGCCAAGTAATTCACCCCTCCACTTT. Translated, it gives CSGGPSNSPLHF.

The chain employs TRBV5-1 and TRBJ2-3; no definite D call. Per the germline V gene, CDR1 is SGHRS and CDR2 is YFSETQ. Between the trimmed V and J ends, which lost 1 base and 0 bases, there was a span of 9 bases. This CDR3 is 15 amino acids long. The CDR3 loop reads CASSLSGFSTDTQYF. CDR3 coding DNA: TGCGCCAGCAGCTTGAGTGGTTTTAGCACAGATACGCAGTATTTT.

This clonotype is large by share. The chain uses TRBV11-1 and TRBJ2-7, with 10 positions matching TRBD2. The CDR3 is made up of 15 amino acids. Germline V gene sequence: CDR1 SGHAT, CDR2 FQDESV (reference sequence). The V segment lost 5 bases and the J segment 0 bases; nucleotides outside the gene matches: 4. CDR3 DNA: TGTGCCAGCAGCAAGGGGACTAGCGACTCCTACGAGCAGTACTTC. Residues: CASSKGTSDSYEQYF. The full variable domain, with the rest looked up from reference TRBV11-1 and TRBJ2-7, is EAEVAQSPRYKITEKSQAVAFWCDPISGHATLYWYRQILGQGPELLVQFQDESVVDDSQLPKDRFSAERLKGVDSTLKIQPAELGDSAMYLCASSKGTSDSYEQYFGPGTRLTVT.